One TCR beta chain is described in this entry. What it recognizes is unknown. These data belong to a study of memory CD4+ T cells and cytomegalovirus serostatus. Study as a whole: This sample comes from healthy Belgian adults, eight to ten CMV seropositive, approximately 23 seronegative. Study-level results: CD4+ memory repertoires contained about 40% of the roughly 160 reported CMV TCRbeta sequences.

The CDR3 extends over 15 amino acids. Germline CDR1 reads SGHTA; CDR2 reads FQGTGA. Trimming pared 5 bases from V and 4 bases from J, leaving 17 bases between. The assay was immunoSEQ multiplex PCR, and TCRdb's table has in-frame clones only and misses some. The top ten hold approximately 0.85% of the sample, which has about 46,000 clones, under 80% seen once. The sort gate was single viable CD3+CD4+CD8-CD45RO+ cells for memory CD4+ T cells. CD4+ T cells were isolated by positive magnetic selection. The V gene is TRBV7-3, the J gene TRBJ2-5; no clear D gene. This TCR was recovered from an adult in good health and CMV-seronegative. Sequencing input: memory CD4+ T cells from blood. The CDR3 DNA follows: TGTGCCAGCAGCGCCTCTCTCGGGCCCCCAGAGACCCAGTACTTC. The encoded protein is CASSASLGPPETQYF.